This T cell receptor beta chain was obtained from a study of T cells in Graves' hyperthyroidism and ophthalmopathy. Broader study findings: With a median lead of around 6.7 months before onset, the model predicted ophthalmopathy.

Germline V CDR1 and CDR2: DFQATT, SNEGSKA (reference sequence). Deletions cut 0 bases from V and 4 bases from J, with 13 bases between. This CDR3 contains 15 residues. The CDR3 regions of TCR beta were amplified from RNA transcripts. HTBI primers were the set used in a first-round RT-PCR of the TCR CDR3. TCRdb passed the multiplex PCR reads through MiXCR, listing each CDR3 protein once. The data show around 290,000 distinct CDR3 sequences, with 10% to 15% seen just once and almost 8% held by the top ten. This clonotype was found many times. Its antigen is not known. Exclusion of patients followed from uncontrolled infection, other autoimmune disease, pregnancy or lactation. The blood specimen was taken at initial hyperthyroidism diagnosis, before any ophthalmopathy symptoms. Out of approximately 10 ml of fresh peripheral blood came the PBMCs.

The material sequenced was blood. This clonotype was obtained from a woman in her twenties or thirties with Graves' hyperthyroidism that later progressed to Graves' ophthalmopathy. The genes are TRBV20-1 and TRBJ2-1, with D possibly matching TRBD2 (6 bases). CDR3 bases: TGCAGTGCTAGAGATTCAGGAGGGCTATACAATGAGCAGTTCTTC. This translates into CSARDSGGLYNEQFF.